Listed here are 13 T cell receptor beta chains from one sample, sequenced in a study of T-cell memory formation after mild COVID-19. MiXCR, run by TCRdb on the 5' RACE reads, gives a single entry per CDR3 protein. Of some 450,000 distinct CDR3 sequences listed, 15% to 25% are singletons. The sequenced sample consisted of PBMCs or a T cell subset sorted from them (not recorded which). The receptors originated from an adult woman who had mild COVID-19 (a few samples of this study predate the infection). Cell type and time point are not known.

This CDR3 is CASSYSFRPWGVRNTEAFF. The CDR3, as DNA: TGTGCCAGCAGTTACTCGTTTCGGCCGTGGGGCGTGAGGAACACTGAAGCTTTCTTT. This chain joins TRBV6-5 and TRBJ1-1; the D gene is possibly TRBD1 (5 bases). The CDR3 spans 19 residues. Deletions cut 0 bases from V and 1 base from J, with 21 bases between. Germline loops: CDR1 MNHEY, CDR2 SVGAGI.

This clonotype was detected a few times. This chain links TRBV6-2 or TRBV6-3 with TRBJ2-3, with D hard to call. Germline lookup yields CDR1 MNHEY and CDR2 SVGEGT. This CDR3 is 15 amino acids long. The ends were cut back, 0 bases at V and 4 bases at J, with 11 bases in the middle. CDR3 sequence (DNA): TGTGCCAGCAGTTACTCGAGAGTAGCCGCAGATACGCAGTATTTT. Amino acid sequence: CASSYSRVAADTQYF.

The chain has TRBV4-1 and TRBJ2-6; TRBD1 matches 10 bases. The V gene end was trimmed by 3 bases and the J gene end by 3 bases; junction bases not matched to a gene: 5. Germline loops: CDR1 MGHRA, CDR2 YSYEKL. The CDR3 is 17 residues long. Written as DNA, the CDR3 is TGCGCCAGCAGCCAGGGACAGGGGAGCTTTGGGGCCAACGTCCTGACTTTC. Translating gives CASSQGQGSFGANVLTF.

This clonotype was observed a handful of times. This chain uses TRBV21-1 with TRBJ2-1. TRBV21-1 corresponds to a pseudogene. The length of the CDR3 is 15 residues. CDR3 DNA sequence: TGTGCCAGCAGCACAAGCCGCCTACCCGACAATGAGCAGTTCTTC. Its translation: CASSTSRLPDNEQFF.

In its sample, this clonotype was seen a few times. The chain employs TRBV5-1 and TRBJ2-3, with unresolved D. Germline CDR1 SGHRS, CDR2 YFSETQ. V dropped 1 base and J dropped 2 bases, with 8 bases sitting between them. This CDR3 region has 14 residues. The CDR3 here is CASSLSQNTDTQYF. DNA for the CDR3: TGCGCCAGCAGCTTGTCACAGAACACAGATACGCAGTATTTT. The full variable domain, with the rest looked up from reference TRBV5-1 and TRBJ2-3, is KAGVTQTPRYLIKTRGQQVTLSCSPISGHRSVSWYQQTPGQGLQFLFEYFSETQRNKGNFPGRFSGRQFSNSRSEMNVSTLELGDSALYLCASSLSQNTDTQYFGPGTRLTVL.

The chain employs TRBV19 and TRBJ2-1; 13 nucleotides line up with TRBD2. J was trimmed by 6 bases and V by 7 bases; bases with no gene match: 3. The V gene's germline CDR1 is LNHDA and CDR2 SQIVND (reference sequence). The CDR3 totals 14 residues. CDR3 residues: CASTRLAGGNEQFF. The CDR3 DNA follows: TGTGCCAGTACCCGACTAGCGGGAGGCAATGAGCAGTTCTTC.

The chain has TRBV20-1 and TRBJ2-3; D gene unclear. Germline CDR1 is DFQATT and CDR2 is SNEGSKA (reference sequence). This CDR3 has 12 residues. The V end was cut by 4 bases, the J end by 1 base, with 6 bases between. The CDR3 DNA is TGCAGTGCTATCATAGGCACAGATACGCAGTATTTT. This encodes CSAIIGTDTQYF.

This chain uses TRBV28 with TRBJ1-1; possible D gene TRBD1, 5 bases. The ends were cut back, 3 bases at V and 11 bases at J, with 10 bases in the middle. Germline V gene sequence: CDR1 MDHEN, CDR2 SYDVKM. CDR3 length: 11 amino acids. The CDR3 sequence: CASSFSWGAFF. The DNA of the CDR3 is TGTGCCAGCAGTTTTAGCTGGGGGGCTTTCTTT.

In nucleotides, the CDR3 is TGTGCCAGCAACCCGATCGGGTACCGGATCGAAAAACTGTTTTTT. This gives the protein CASNPIGYRIEKLFF. The gene calls are TRBV7-9 and TRBJ1-4; D is undetermined. The CDR3 consists of 15 residues. Germline V CDR1 and CDR2: SEHNR, FQNEAQ (reference sequence). Trimming stripped 7 bases from V and 8 bases from J, with 20 bases between.

The CDR3 reads CASSFPRTGDNYGYTF. The CDR3 nucleotides are TGTGCCAGCAGCTTCCCTCGGACAGGTGATAACTATGGCTACACCTTC. The chain joins TRBV7-9 to TRBJ1-2; 7 nucleotides line up with TRBD1. Germline values: CDR1 SEHNR, CDR2 FQNEAQ (reference sequence). This CDR3 has 16 amino acids. With 3 bases clipped from V and 1 base from J, the junction kept 8 bases outside the gene matches.

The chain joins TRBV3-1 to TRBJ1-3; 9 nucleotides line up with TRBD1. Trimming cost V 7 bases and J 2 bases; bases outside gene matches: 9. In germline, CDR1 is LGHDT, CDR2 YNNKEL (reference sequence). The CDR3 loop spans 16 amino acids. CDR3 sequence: CASKRGQGTTGNTIYF. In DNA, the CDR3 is TGTGCCAGCAAACGAGGACAGGGGACGACTGGAAACACCATATATTTT.

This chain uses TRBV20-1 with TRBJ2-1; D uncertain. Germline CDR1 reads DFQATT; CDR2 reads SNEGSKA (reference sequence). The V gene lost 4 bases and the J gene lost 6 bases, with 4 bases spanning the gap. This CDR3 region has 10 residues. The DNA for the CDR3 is TGCAGTGCTACGAGCAATGAGCAGTTCTTC. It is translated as CSATSNEQFF.

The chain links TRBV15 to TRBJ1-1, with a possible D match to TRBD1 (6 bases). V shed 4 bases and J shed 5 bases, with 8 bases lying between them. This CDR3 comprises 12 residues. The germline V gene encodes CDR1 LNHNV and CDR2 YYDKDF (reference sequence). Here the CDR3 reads CATSTGDTEAFF. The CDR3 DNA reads TGTGCCACCAGCACAGGGGATACTGAAGCTTTCTTT.